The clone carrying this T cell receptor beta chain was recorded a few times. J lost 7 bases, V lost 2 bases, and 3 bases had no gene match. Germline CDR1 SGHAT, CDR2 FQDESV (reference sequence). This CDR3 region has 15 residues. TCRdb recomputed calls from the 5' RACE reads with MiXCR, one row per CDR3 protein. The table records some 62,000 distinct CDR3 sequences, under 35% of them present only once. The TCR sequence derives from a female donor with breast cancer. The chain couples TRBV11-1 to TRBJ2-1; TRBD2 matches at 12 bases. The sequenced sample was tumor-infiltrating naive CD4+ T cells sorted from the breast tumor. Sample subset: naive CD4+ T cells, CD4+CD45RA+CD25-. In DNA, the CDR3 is TGTGCCAGCAGCTTAACACTAGCGGGAGGTAATGAGCAGTTCTTC. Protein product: CASSLTLAGGNEQFF.